The T cell receptor beta chain under discussion was sequenced for a study of cytomegalovirus exposure and HLA in healthy donors (dated by TCRdb to about 2017). Regarding the complete study: An earlier analysis of approximately 640 of the donors reported about 290 Gb of sequence data and 120 million or so unique TCR beta sequences from 190 million or so T cells. A later analysis re-examined previously published TCR beta repertoires from roughly 720 donors and added high-resolution HLA genotyping to investigate patterns of TCR occurrence. An early release covering about 600 HLA-typed donors comprised approximately 290 gigabases of sequencing data and approximately 80 million unique TCR sequences. Donor age, sex, ethnicity and CMV serostatus were compiled alongside the repertoire data. Because of strong linkage in the cohort, five DR-DQ haplotypes were treated as single units for association and clustering. The study was designed to test whether signatures of past pathogen exposure could be identified by cataloging public T cell receptors. Among the roughly 400 genotyped donors, around 81% belonged to the genetic ancestry cluster associated with self-reported Caucasian donors. The study used immunosequencing to profile the T cell repertoires of approximately 640 subjects and linked those repertoires to cytomegalovirus serostatus. High-throughput TCR immunosequencing, statistical association of individual TCRs with disease status, and machine learning were combined to predict cytomegalovirus infection status. An earlier analysis of a few hundred of the donors applied high-throughput TCR beta sequencing to assess whether each TCR beta V gene segment acted as functional or pseudogenic. In a later genetic analysis, genome-wide SNP genotypes for 398 of the 666 donors were used, and that subset was treated as a discovery cohort. Across around 400 genotyped donors of the cohort, an average of about 240,000 unique TCR beta nucleotide sequences per donor were sequenced, and 15% to 20% of those sequences were non-productive. Every discovery cohort repertoire had been produced on one sequencing platform. Besides the first cohort of hundreds of subjects, a separate validation cohort made up of around 120 different subjects was used. HLA typing covered class I and class II loci at four-digit resolution. Typing coverage differed by locus: A, B, C, DRB1 and DQB1 were typed in about 620-640 donors, DQA1 in roughly 500, DPA1 in nearly 610, and DPB1 in 450 to 480. The later analysis used no new phenotypic data to find candidate immune exposures, relying instead on TCR beta sequences and their occurrence across donors.

The cohort comprised fewer than 750 healthy bone marrow donors. All cohort members were sampled while nominally healthy, although unrecorded immune exposures were likely present. The donor tested CMV seropositive, placing the donor among the 289 seropositive members of the cohort. Each donor provided a peripheral blood sample, and peripheral blood mononuclear cells were used for TCR beta sequencing. Genomic DNA was extracted from the blood cell samples with the Qiagen DNeasy Blood Extraction Kit. Libraries were constructed by the immunoSEQ multiplex PCR assay. For the multiplex PCR, a mixture combining 60 forward primers for TCR Vbeta segments and 13 reverse primers for TCR Jbeta segments was used. The CDR3 region of rearranged TCR beta genes was amplified from genomic DNA with a multiplex PCR assay. On the Illumina HiSeq System, the amplified TCR beta libraries were sequenced as 87-base-pair reads. For the original study's pipeline: A later analysis tallied around 80 million unique TCR beta chains across the approximately 670 repertoires, and approximately 12 million of those chains were shared by two or more donors. Raw reads were error-corrected and collapsed into unique sequences by a nearest-neighbor algorithm in which closely related sequences were merged to remove PCR and sequencing errors. V, D and J gene segments were assigned by aligning CDR3 sequences to IMGT reference sequences. For a sequence to be retained, a match of at least six nucleotides to both a V gene segment and a J gene segment was required. A rearrangement counted as productive if the CDR3 had no stop codons and remained in frame with V and J, and every other rearrangement counted as non-productive. Following IMGT convention, CDR3 was defined as the stretch from the second conserved V-encoded cysteine to the conserved J-encoded phenylalanine. In an earlier analysis of more than 550 of the donors, sequences lacking an unambiguous match to a single V gene segment were excluded. In an earlier analysis of some 590 of the donors, V segments were called functional above 56.7% productive rearrangements and were called segregating when the between-donor standard deviation exceeded 5%. A statistical classification framework was built to diagnose cytomegalovirus status from the catalog of TCR beta chain sequences. In a later analysis, V and J genes were assigned by comparing TCR nucleotide sequences against IMGT/GENE-DB human TR gene sequences. Using the TCRdist pipeline, a later analysis assigned CDR3 sequences along with most-parsimonious VDJ recombination scenarios. A later analysis defined each TCR beta chain by its CDR3 amino acid sequence plus V-gene family, and excluded reads lacking a unique V-gene family. To address suspected cross-contamination and a sequencing artifact, a later analysis removed 592 highly shared, low-generation-probability nucleotide sequences. A later analysis calculated a clonal expansion index for each public chain from normalized within-repertoire ranks of inferred template counts. A later analysis computed generation probabilities with a VDJ recombination model fitted to out-of-frame rearrangements, and checked the results against IGoR. A later analysis scored TCR-TCR, TCR-HLA and TCR-CMV co-occurrence with hypergeometric tests, applying a repertoire-size bias correction to TCR pairs. False discovery rates were estimated in a later analysis by permuting HLA or CMV assignments 20 times. In a later analysis, co-occurring TCRs were grouped using DBSCAN, with TCRdist sequence similarity added in when clustering inside HLA-allele-positive subsets. Repertoires with fewer than 30,000 or more than 120,000 public chains, plus five repertoires with anomalous nucleotide sharing, were excluded from co-occurrence clustering. The table was pulled from immuneACCESS by TCRdb, which kept in-frame rearrangements only. Such tables lose some clones; where checked, under half of the loss comes from unresolved V genes, and the rest has no known cause. That table is the source of V, J and clone size, and D and trimming were worked out from the DNA. This sample holds under 250,000 clones; approximately 80% were observed only once. Roughly 7.4% of the sample goes to the ten largest clones.

Per the germline V gene, MDHEN is the CDR1 and SYDVKM is the CDR2. Its CDR3 holds 12 amino acids, cysteine through phenylalanine. Only the CDR3 portion is preserved as DNA: 36 bases, with reading frame beginning at the first base. V lost 4 bases and J lost 8 bases; the stretch between them is 11 bases long. About this clone: This clone's antigen is unknown. Nothing much larger sits one base from this clone, and base qualities are not available.

What the work shows at the level of the full study, not this receptor alone: Cytomegalovirus status was reported to be diagnosed by the classifier with high specificity and sensitivity in both the original and validation cohorts. The cohort was sequenced for TCR beta chains only, and without alpha or paired-chain data the features that could be detected were limited. The study gave a list of under 200 TCR beta chains associated with cytomegalovirus. Presence/absence analyses assumed roughly uniform sequencing depth across donors, an assumption that may not hold. In a later analysis, over 15,000 TCR beta sequences were associated with specific HLA alleles at a false discovery rate of 0.05. A later analysis found that most CMV-associated TCR beta chains appeared HLA-restricted, with HLA associations seemingly driven largely by CMV exposure. When HLA alleles, especially DR and DQ, strongly co-occurred, attributing TCR associations to individual alleles was difficult. The authors suggested that the approach could potentially be extended to other disease states and immunological phenotypes. Several of the top co-occurrence clusters appeared to be linked to parvovirus B19, influenza, CMV and Epstein-Barr virus, according to a later analysis. Most TCR sequences were seen in very few donors, while some public TCRs were found in many individuals. A further reported finding was that TCR beta sequences accurately predicted the HLA-A and HLA-B alleles for most subjects in the first cohort. About 15 rarely observed V segments, including chromosome 9 orphons, were excluded from the earlier analysis of some 590 of the donors because counts were too low. A later genetic analysis associated a missense DCLRE1C variant with V-gene and J-gene trimming of TCR beta chains, and an independent cohort replicated the association. In vitro tests confirmed that three of the cytomegalovirus-associated TCR beta chains recognize cytomegalovirus antigens. The sequencing pipeline was judged likely to have produced a cluster of highly shared sequence variants as a technical artifact. A later analysis found that TCR association rates varied across HLA loci, with DRB1 alleles showing the most associated TCRs and HLA-C alleles the fewest. The 87-base-pair reads could not distinguish some IMGT-functional V segments, including TRBV6-2 and TRBV6-3, so those segments were excluded. In an earlier analysis of some 640 of the donors, most TCR beta V segments were observed in productive rearrangements about 90% or about 30% of the time, broadly matching IMGT annotations. The only immune exposure information available for the cohort was CMV serostatus. Because HLA typing was missing for some donors at each locus, association tests included only the typed subset. Compared with equally common non-associated chains, HLA-associated TCR beta chains in a later analysis were more clonally expanded and had lower generation probabilities. A later genetic analysis reported fewer N-insertions in productive TCRs among donors in an Asian-associated ancestry cluster than the roughly 640-donor mean. Linkage disequilibrium might explain the correlated functional status among segregating V segments, but an unknown experimental factor could not be ruled out.

The source is a woman in her sixties or seventies in good health and CMV-seropositive. Recombination linked TRBV28 to TRBJ1-2, with the identity of the D gene unclear. The sequenced sample was PBMCs. This receptor carries the CDR3 CASSSPNSGYTF. The nucleotides are TGTGCCAGCAGTTCACCGAACTCAGGCTACACCTTC.